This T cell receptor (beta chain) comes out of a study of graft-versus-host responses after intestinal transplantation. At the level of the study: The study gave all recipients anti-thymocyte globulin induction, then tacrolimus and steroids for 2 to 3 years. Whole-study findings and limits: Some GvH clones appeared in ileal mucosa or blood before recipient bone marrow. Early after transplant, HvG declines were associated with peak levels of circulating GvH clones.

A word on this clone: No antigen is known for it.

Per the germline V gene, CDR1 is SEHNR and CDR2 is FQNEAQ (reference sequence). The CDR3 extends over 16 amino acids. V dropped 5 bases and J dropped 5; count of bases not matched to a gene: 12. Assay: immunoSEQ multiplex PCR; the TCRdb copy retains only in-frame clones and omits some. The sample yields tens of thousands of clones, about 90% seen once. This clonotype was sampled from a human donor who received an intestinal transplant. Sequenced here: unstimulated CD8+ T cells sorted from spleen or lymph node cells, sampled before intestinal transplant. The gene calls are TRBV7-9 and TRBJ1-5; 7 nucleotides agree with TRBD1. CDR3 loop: CASSTSRTGGDQPQHF. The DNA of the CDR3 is TGTGCCAGCAGCACATCGAGGACAGGAGGAGATCAGCCCCAGCATTTT. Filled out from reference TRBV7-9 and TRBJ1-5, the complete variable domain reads DTGVSQNPRHKITKRGQNVTFRCDPISEHNRLYWYRQTLGQGPEFLTYFQNEAQLEKSRLLSDRFSAERPKGSFSTLEIQRTEQGDSAMYLCASSTSRTGGDQPQHFGDGTRLSIL.